The 18 T cell receptor beta chains in this list originate from one sample, sequenced in a study of cytomegalovirus exposure and HLA in healthy donors. PCR involved 60 Vbeta and 13 Jbeta primers. Method: immunoSEQ multiplex PCR; TCRdb's copy keeps in-frame clones and lacks some. Among around 130,000 clones listed, 75% to 85% were seen once. The specimen sequenced was PBMCs. These TCRs come from a woman aged 40 to 50 in good health and CMV-seronegative.

This chain connects TRBV19 to TRBJ1-5; 8 bases are a match to TRBD1. Germline-derived CDR1 and CDR2 are LNHDA and SQIVND (reference sequence). This CDR3 contains 16 residues. Trimming cost V 7 bases and J 3 bases; bases outside gene matches: 11. The CDR3: CASTGQARVINQPQHF. The CDR3 DNA sequence: TGTGCCAGTACGGGACAGGCGAGGGTTATCAATCAGCCCCAGCATTTT.

The rearrangement joins TRBV4-3 to TRBJ1-5; 9 bases are a match to TRBD1. This CDR3 is built from 14 residues. V shed 4 bases and J 5 bases; nucleotides not matched to a gene: 3. CDR1 and CDR2 from the germline V gene are LGHNA and YSLEER. The CDR3 is CASSPDRGYQPQHF. The CDR3 DNA reads TGCGCCAGCAGCCCGGACAGGGGTTATCAGCCCCAGCATTTT.

The rearrangement uses TRBV29-1 and TRBJ2-3, with D maybe TRBD2 (6 bases). Between the trimmed V and J ends, which lost 4 bases and 0 bases, there was a span of 14 bases. CDR1 is SQVTM, CDR2 ANQGSEA, per germline. The CDR3 contains 15 residues. This chain's CDR3 is CSVASGQFSTDTQYF. The CDR3 region has the DNA TGCAGCGTTGCAAGCGGGCAGTTTAGCACAGATACGCAGTATTTT.

This clone was seen only a few times. The chain links TRBV6-1 to TRBJ1-6; no reliable D call. The CDR3 is 15 amino acids. V lost 1 base and J 8 bases, leaving 12 bases between the germline ends. Germline CDR1 reads MNHNS; CDR2 reads SASEGT. In nucleotides, the CDR3 is TGTGCCAGCAGTGAAGAAGACGGAGACTATTCACCCCTCCACTTT. Its translation: CASSEEDGDYSPLHF.

This chain joins TRBV5-8 and TRBJ2-7, with D maybe TRBD2 (5 bases). Trimming removed 7 bases from V and 6 bases from J, with 11 bases in between. Germline values: CDR1 SGHTS, CDR2 YDEGEE. The CDR3 is 11 residues long. CDR3 amino acids: CASLAGLEQYF. DNA of the CDR3: TGTGCCAGCCTAGCCGGGCTCGAGCAGTACTTC. The variable domain in full, with the rest retrieved from reference TRBV5-8 and TRBJ2-7, is EAGVTQSPTHLIKTRGQQATLRCSPISGHTSVYWYQQALGLGLQFLLWYDEGEERNRGNFPPRFSGRQFPNYSSELNVNALELEDSALYLCASLAGLEQYFGPGTRLTVT.

The rearrangement joins TRBV5-4 to TRBJ2-1, with 8 nucleotides matching TRBD2. The CDR3 is 15 amino acids. Germline loops: CDR1 SGHNT, CDR2 YYREEE (reference sequence). Losses at the gene ends were 4 bases for V and 3 bases for J; bases not matched to a gene: 6. The DNA of the CDR3 is TGTGCCAGCAGCCTCGGGACTAGGGGCTACAATGAGCAGTTCTTC. Protein product: CASSLGTRGYNEQFF. Combining the CDR3 with reference TRBV5-4 and TRBJ2-1 gives the whole variable domain ETGVTQSPTHLIKTRGQQVTLRCSSQSGHNTVSWYQQALGQGPQFIFQYYREEENGRGNFPPRFSGLQFPNYSSELNVNALELDDSALYLCASSLGTRGYNEQFFGPGTRLTVL.

The V gene is TRBV7-9, the J gene TRBJ2-5, with TRBD1 matching 9 bases. J gave up 2 bases and V 2 bases, and 6 bases lay outside the gene matches. Germline assignment: CDR1 SEHNR and CDR2 FQNEAQ (reference sequence). The CDR3 consists of 16 residues. The DNA for the CDR3 is TGTGCCAGCAGCTTAAGTCAACAGGGGGCGCAAGAGACCCAGTACTTC. Translation gives CASSLSQQGAQETQYF.

This chain joins TRBV4-1 and TRBJ1-5; TRBD1 matches at 7 bases. V shed 4 bases, J shed 7 bases, and the junction held 10 bases outside the gene matches. CDR3 length: 15 amino acids. Germline loops: CDR1 MGHRA, CDR2 YSYEKL. The CDR3 region is CASSPGDRVVQPQHF. The CDR3 DNA is TGCGCCAGCAGCCCCGGAGACAGGGTTGTACAGCCCCAGCATTTT.

The chain combines TRBV19 with TRBJ2-1; D is unclear. Trimming took 3 bases from V and 5 from J, leaving 17 bases between them. The V gene's germline CDR1 is LNHDA and CDR2 SQIVND (reference sequence). This CDR3 has 16 amino acids. CDR3 sequence: CASSIPPRRRNNEQFF. The CDR3 nucleotides are TGTGCCAGTAGTATTCCACCCAGACGCAGGAACAATGAGCAGTTCTTC.

This chain links TRBV5-4 with TRBJ1-2, with 7 bases identical to TRBD1. Germline V CDR1 and CDR2: SGHNT, YYREEE (reference sequence). Losses at the gene ends were 0 bases for V and 7 bases for J; bases not matched to a gene: 3. The CDR3 length is 13 residues. In nucleotides, the CDR3 is TGTGCCAGCAGCTTGGGACAGGGAGGTGGCTACACCTTC. Translated: CASSLGQGGGYTF.

This clone was recorded only once. V is TRBV5-1 and J is TRBJ2-5; 7 nucleotides match TRBD1. This CDR3 is built from 13 residues. V was pared by 3 bases and J by 4 bases, with 3 bases of the junction left unmatched. The germline V gene encodes CDR1 SGHRS and CDR2 YFSETQ. CDR3 loop: CASSWDSRETQYF. CDR3 nucleotides: TGCGCCAGCAGCTGGGACAGTCGAGAGACCCAGTACTTC.

This clone was picked up one time. The rearrangement joins TRBV29-1 to TRBJ2-5; 8 bases line up with TRBD1. The V gene's germline CDR1 is SQVTM and CDR2 ANQGSEA. This CDR3 has 17 residues. J lost 1 base, V lost 0 bases, and 10 bases had no gene match. In nucleotides, the CDR3 is TGCAGCGTTGAAGATCCTCGACAGGGGCTATCCCAAGAGACCCAGTACTTC. Encoded protein: CSVEDPRQGLSQETQYF.

This clone has just a few counts. The rearrangement links TRBV5-1 to TRBJ2-7, with D possibly being TRBD1 (6 bases). Trimming removed 4 bases at V and 5 bases at J, with 13 bases between. This CDR3 is 13 amino acids long. Looked up from germline, CDR1 is SGHRS and CDR2 is YFSETQ. This CDR3 is CASSPDRPDEQYF. CDR3 DNA sequence: TGCGCCAGCAGCCCGGACAGACCAGACGAGCAGTACTTC.

J is TRBJ2-1 and V is TRBV6-5, with 7 bases matching TRBD2. After removal of 11 bases from V and 2 bases from J, the junction contained 12 bases not matched to a gene. The CDR3 is 15 amino acids. Germline V gene lookup returns CDR1 MNHEY and CDR2 SVGAGI. The CDR3 protein is CAGPLWEGPYNEQFF. The CDR3 DNA sequence: TGTGCCGGGCCCTTATGGGAGGGCCCCTACAATGAGCAGTTCTTC.

The V gene is TRBV7-2, the J gene TRBJ1-5, with 7 bases aligning to TRBD1. The CDR3 is made up of 15 amino acids. Germline assignment: CDR1 SGHTA and CDR2 FQGNSA. V was pared by 0 bases and J by 5 bases, with 4 bases of the junction left unmatched. The CDR3 bases are TGTGCCAGCAGCTTAGCGACAGGGTGGGATCAGCCCCAGCATTTT. It translates to CASSLATGWDQPQHF.

This sequence joins TRBV25-1 and TRBJ2-2; TRBD2 aligns across 13 bases. Trimming cost V 0 bases and J 5 bases; bases outside gene matches: 6. The CDR3 has 18 residues. The germline V gene has CDR1 MGHDK and CDR2 SYGVNS. CDR3 nucleotide sequence: TGTGCCAGCAGTGAATACCCACTAGCGGGAGGGCCTACCGGGGAGCTGTTTTTT. This encodes CASSEYPLAGGPTGELFF. The full variable domain, rest sourced from reference TRBV25-1 and TRBJ2-2, is EADIYQTPRYLVIGTGKKITLECSQTMGHDKMYWYQQDPGMELHLIHYSYGVNSTEKGDLSSESTVSRIRTEHFPLTLESARPSHTSQYLCASSEYPLAGGPTGELFFGEGSRLTVL.

CDR3: CASSVGAGANVLTF. CDR3 nucleotide sequence: TGTGCCAGCAGTGTAGGGGCTGGGGCCAACGTCCTGACTTTC. This rearrangement joins TRBV6-1 to TRBJ2-6, with a tentative D call TRBD1 (5 bases). The CDR3 covers 14 residues. V was pared by 4 bases and J by 2 bases, with 6 bases between. CDR1 is MNHNS, CDR2 SASEGT, per germline.

This clone was recorded once. The J gene is TRBJ2-7, the V gene TRBV5-4; 8 positions agree with TRBD1. J gave up 5 bases and V 3 bases, and 10 bases lay outside the gene matches. In germline, CDR1 is SGHNT, CDR2 YYREEE (reference sequence). This CDR3 contains 15 residues. The CDR3 here is CASSSTDRGWDEQYF. CDR3 sequence (DNA): TGTGCCAGCAGCTCCACCGACAGGGGTTGGGACGAGCAGTACTTC.